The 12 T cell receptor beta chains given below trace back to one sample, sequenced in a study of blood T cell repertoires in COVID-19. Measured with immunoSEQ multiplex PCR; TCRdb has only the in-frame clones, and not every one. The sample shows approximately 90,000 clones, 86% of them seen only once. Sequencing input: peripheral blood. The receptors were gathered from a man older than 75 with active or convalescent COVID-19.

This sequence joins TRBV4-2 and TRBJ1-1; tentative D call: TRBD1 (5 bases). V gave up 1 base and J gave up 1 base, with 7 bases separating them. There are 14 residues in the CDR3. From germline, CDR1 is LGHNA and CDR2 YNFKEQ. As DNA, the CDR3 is TGTGCCAGCAGCCAAGGCAGGGCGAACACTGAAGCTTTCTTT. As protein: CASSQGRANTEAFF.

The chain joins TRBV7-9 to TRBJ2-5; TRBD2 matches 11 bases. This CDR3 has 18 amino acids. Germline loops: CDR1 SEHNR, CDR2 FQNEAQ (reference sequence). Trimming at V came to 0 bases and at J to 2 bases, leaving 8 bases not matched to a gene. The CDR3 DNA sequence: TGTGCCAGCAGCTTAGCTTTAGCGGGAGGGCCGTGGCAAGAGACCCAGTACTTC. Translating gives CASSLALAGGPWQETQYF.

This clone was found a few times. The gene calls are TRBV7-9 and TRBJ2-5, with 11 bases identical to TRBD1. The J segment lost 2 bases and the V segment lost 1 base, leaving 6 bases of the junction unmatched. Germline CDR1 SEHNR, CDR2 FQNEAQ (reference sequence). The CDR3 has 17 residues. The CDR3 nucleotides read TGTGCCAGCAGCTTAGGGACAGGGGGCACTTTGCAAGAGACCCAGTACTTC. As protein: CASSLGTGGTLQETQYF.

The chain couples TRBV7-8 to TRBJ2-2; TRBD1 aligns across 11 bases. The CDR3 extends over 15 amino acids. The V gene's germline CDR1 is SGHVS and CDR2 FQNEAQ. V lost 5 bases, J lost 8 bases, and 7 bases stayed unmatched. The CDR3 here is CASSHGQGAGGELFF. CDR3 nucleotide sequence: TGTGCCAGCAGCCATGGACAGGGGGCTGGTGGGGAGCTGTTTTTT.

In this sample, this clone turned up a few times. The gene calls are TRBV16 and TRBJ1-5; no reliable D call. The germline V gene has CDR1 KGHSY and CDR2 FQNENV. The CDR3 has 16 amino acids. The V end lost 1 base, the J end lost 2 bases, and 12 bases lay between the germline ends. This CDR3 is CASSQWSSPGNQPQHF. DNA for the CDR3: TGTGCCAGCAGCCAATGGAGCTCCCCGGGCAATCAGCCCCAGCATTTT.

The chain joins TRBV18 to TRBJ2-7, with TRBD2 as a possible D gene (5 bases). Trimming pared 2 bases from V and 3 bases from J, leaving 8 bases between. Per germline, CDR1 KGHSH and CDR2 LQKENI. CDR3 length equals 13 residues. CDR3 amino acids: CASSPLAYYEQYF. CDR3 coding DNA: TGTGCCAGCTCACCATTAGCGTACTACGAGCAGTACTTC.

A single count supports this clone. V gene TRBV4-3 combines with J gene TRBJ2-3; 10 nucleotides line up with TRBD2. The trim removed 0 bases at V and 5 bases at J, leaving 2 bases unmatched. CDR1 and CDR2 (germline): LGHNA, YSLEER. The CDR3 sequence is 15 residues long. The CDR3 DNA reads TGCGCCAGCAGCCAAGACCTAGCGGGAGAAGATACGCAGTATTTT. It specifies CASSQDLAGEDTQYF.

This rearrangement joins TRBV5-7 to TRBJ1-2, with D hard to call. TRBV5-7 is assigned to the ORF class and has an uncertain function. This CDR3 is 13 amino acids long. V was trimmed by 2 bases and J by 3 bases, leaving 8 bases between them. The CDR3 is CASSFTLDYGYTF. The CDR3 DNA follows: TGTGCCAGCAGCTTTACTTTAGACTATGGCTACACCTTC.

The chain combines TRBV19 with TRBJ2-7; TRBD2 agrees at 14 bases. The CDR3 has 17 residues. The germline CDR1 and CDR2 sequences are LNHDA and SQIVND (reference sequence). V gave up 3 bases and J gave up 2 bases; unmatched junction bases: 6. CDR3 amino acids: CASSMGTSGSLTYEQYF. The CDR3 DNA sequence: TGTGCCAGTAGTATGGGGACTAGCGGGAGCCTTACCTACGAGCAGTACTTC.

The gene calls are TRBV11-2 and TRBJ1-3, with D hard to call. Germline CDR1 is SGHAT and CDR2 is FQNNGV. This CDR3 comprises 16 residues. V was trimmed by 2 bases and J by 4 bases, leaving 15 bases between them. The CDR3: CASSLLAAATGNTIYF. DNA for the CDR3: TGTGCCAGCAGCTTATTAGCAGCGGCTACCGGAAACACCATATATTTT.

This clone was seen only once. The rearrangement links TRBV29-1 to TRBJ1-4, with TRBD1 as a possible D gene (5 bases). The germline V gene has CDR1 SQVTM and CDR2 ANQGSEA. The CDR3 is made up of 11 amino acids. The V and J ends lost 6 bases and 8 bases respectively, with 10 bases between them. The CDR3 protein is CSVLRAEKLFF. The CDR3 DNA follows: TGCAGCGTCCTCAGGGCCGAAAAACTGTTTTTT.

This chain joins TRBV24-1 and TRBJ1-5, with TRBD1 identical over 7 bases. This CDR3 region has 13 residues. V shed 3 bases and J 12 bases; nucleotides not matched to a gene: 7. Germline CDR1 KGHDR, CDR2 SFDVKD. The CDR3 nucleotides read TGTGCCACCAGTGATGCGGACAGGCAAATCCAGCATTTT. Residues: CATSDADRQIQHF.